This is a list of T cell receptor beta chains from one sample in a study of a mutant IDH1 vaccine in newly diagnosed glioma. Assay: immunoSEQ multiplex PCR; the TCRdb copy retains only in-frame clones and omits some. The table records about 51,000 clones, about three quarters of them present only once. Sequenced here: PBMCs, sampled from a glioma patient treated with radiotherapy, temozolomide or both. Source of these receptors: a woman between 35 and 50 years old with glioma. CDR3s include the opening cysteine and the closing phenylalanine or tryptophan.

TRBJ2-5,TRBV9,CASSVAPHQETQYF
TRBJ1-1,TRBV18,CASSPRRASEAFF
TRBJ2-4,TRBV9,CASSVRPEAKNIQYF
TRBJ1-4,TRBV2,CASSAYRVGVEKLFF
TRBJ2-5,TRBV25-1,CASSDRVAETQYF
TRBJ1-3,TRBV29-1,CSAAPGGHGNTIYF
TRBJ2-5,TRBV9,CASSGRGSGVGQETQYF
TRBJ1-5,TRBV25-1,CASSEFGNNQPQHF
TRBJ2-7,TRBV27,CASSLLAGGYEQYF
TRBJ1-6,TRBV27,CASSLARNSPLHF
TRBJ1-5,TRBV7-2,CASSLVAGGNQPQHF
TRBJ2-7,TRBV4-3,CASSPGQGTYEQYF
TRBJ2-7,TRBV10-1,CASSRVAGDYEQYF
TRBJ2-7,TRBV6-5,CASSWDRMYEQYF
TRBJ1-1,TRBV30,CAWSVSRDTEAFF
TRBJ2-3,TRBV6-4,CASSWTGDRDTQYF
TRBJ2-7,TRBV6-5,CASSRTANEQYF
TRBJ2-5,TRBV29-1,CSVLAGAETQYF
TRBJ1-3,TRBV21-1,CASSKTDRAHSGNTIYF
TRBJ1-5,TRBV14,CASSQAGARGPQHF
TRBJ2-7,TRBV15,CATSRGPGQEGHEQYF
TRBJ1-5,TRBV19,CARNSTGPHQPQHF
TRBJ2-5,TRBV5-4,CASSLAPRGAPAGETQYF
TRBJ1-1,TRBV30,CALQAIPGRNTEAFF
TRBJ1-1,TRBV7-9,CASSLGFGTVAEAFF
TRBJ1-2,TRBV9,CASMGEVYGYTF
TRBJ1-2,TRBV10-3,CAISPTVGYGGYTF
TRBJ2-3,TRBV5-4,CASRPRDTSTDTQYF
TRBJ1-1,TRBV5-1,CASSSRDRNTEAFF
TRBJ1-5,TRBV30,CAWSVRTGIRNQPQHF
TRBJ1-3,TRBV18,CASSPEVSGNTIYF
TRBJ2-3,TRBV7-2,CASSSATQGTASTDTQYF
TRBJ2-1,TRBV4-1,CASRGQYYNEQFF
TRBJ1-5,TRBV6-1,CASSDGTPNSNQPQHF
TRBJ1-2,TRBV30,CAWSVGTGYGYTF
TRBJ2-4,TRBV11-2,CASSLGSENIQYF
TRBJ1-3,TRBV18,CASSPSPDGNTIYF
TRBJ2-3,TRBV5-1,CASSFSGGSTDTQYF
TRBJ2-7,TRBV25-1,CASSSGYEQYF
TRBJ2-4,TRBV5-1,CASSPQGGGAKNIQYF